These 12 T cell receptor beta chains were all obtained from the same sample, sequenced in a study of T cells in Graves' hyperthyroidism and ophthalmopathy. Amplification of TCR beta CDR3 regions used RNA as the template. When the TCR CDR3 underwent first-round RT-PCR, the HTBI primer set was used. TCRdb itself ran the multiplex PCR reads through MiXCR, one entry per CDR3 protein. Among hundreds of thousands of distinct CDR3 sequences listed, about 14% were seen once. Sequenced: blood. The receptor source for this set is a woman between 40 and 50 years old with Graves' ophthalmopathy.

The sample holds many counts of this clonotype. CDR3 residues: CSATAGGATPKNIQYF. CDR3 bases: TGCAGTGCTACGGCAGGGGGTGCGACTCCCAAAAACATTCAGTACTTC. V and J are TRBV20-1 and TRBJ2-4; TRBD1 matches 7 bases. The CDR3 contains 16 residues. Germline trimming cut 4 bases from V and 2 bases from J; bases unmatched to any gene: 11. Germline V gene sequence: CDR1 DFQATT, CDR2 SNEGSKA (reference sequence).

The DNA for the CDR3 is TGTGCCAGCAGTTCCTGGGGAATGTACCAAGAGACCCAGTACTTC. Translated, it gives CASSSWGMYQETQYF. V gene TRBV27 combines with J gene TRBJ2-5; D is unclear. There are 15 residues in the CDR3. Germline CDR1 MNHEY, CDR2 SMNVEV (reference sequence). The V end was cut by 4 bases, the J end by 0 bases, with 12 bases between.

This clonotype was observed many times. The gene calls are TRBV12-3 or TRBV12-4 and TRBJ2-7; D perhaps matches TRBD2 (6 bases). V lost 6 bases to trimming and J lost 6 bases, with 12 bases between them. The CDR3 consists of 12 residues. CDR3 DNA: TGTGCCAGCAGAATCGGGAGTCTCGAGCAGTACTTC. Amino acid sequence: CASRIGSLEQYF.

The table lists this clonotype with many counts. The chain employs TRBV20-1 and TRBJ2-7, with D perhaps matching TRBD1 (6 bases). The CDR3 has 14 amino acids. V was shortened by 0 bases and J by 3 bases, with 12 bases between the two germline ends. The germline V gene has CDR1 DFQATT and CDR2 SNEGSKA (reference sequence). The CDR3 nucleotides read TGCAGTGCTAGAGATCAAGGCAGGGGCTACGAGCAGTACTTC. This translates into CSARDQGRGYEQYF.

The table lists this clonotype with many counts. J is TRBJ2-2 and V is TRBV27; D perhaps matches TRBD2 (5 bases). Germline V gives CDR1 MNHEY, CDR2 SMNVEV (reference sequence). Trimming took off 0 bases at V and 7 bases at J, with 12 bases between the two ends. The CDR3 has 15 residues. CDR3 amino acids: CASSLSRPGIGELFF. The CDR3 DNA follows: TGTGCCAGCAGTTTATCGAGGCCCGGGATCGGGGAGCTGTTTTTT.

This clonotype showed up many times. The chain combines TRBV7-2 with TRBJ1-2, with a tentative D call TRBD1 (5 bases). The CDR3 covers 14 residues. Between the trimmed V and J ends, which lost 3 bases and 2 bases, there was a span of 10 bases. The germline CDR1 and CDR2 sequences are SGHTA and FQGNSA. The CDR3 here is CASSFDGGNYGYTF. CDR3 coding DNA: TGTGCCAGCAGCTTTGACGGGGGAAACTATGGCTACACCTTC.

Only one count was recorded for this clonotype. V is TRBV30 and J is TRBJ2-4; D gene unclear. The CDR3 has 11 amino acids. From germline, CDR1 is GTSNPN and CDR2 SVGIG (reference sequence). Trimming shortened V by 0 bases and J by 6 bases, and 3 bases separated the two germline ends. This chain's CDR3 is CAWSVRNIQYF. CDR3 coding DNA: TGTGCCTGGAGTGTAAGAAACATTCAGTACTTC.

At least ten counts were recorded for this clonotype. CDR3 residues: CASSQGTGGAFF. DNA for the CDR3: TGTGCCAGCAGCCAAGGCACAGGGGGAGCTTTCTTT. The J gene is TRBJ1-1, the V gene TRBV3-1, with 8 nucleotides matching TRBD1. This CDR3 is built from 12 residues. V lost 1 base and J lost 10; bases outside the gene matches: 2. Germline-derived CDR1 and CDR2 are LGHDT and YNNKEL (reference sequence). Together with reference TRBV3-1 and TRBJ1-1, the CDR3 gives the full variable domain: DTAVSQTPKYLVTQMGNDKSIKCEQNLGHDTMYWYKQDSKKFLKIMFSYNNKELIINETVPNRFSPKSPDKAHLNLHINSLELGDSAVYFCASSQGTGGAFFGQGTRLTVV.

A note on this clonotype: This sequence may be a read error, since a much larger clone differs from it by one base. The gene calls are TRBV3-1 and TRBJ2-5; TRBD2 aligns across 10 bases. The CDR3 contains 15 residues. The trim removed 4 bases at V and 4 bases at J, leaving 6 bases unmatched. Germline-derived CDR1 and CDR2 are LGHDT and YNNKEL (reference sequence). DNA for the CDR3: TGTGCCAGCAGCCCAGAGCGGGAGGGCCGAGAGACCCAGTACTTC. Translating gives CASSPEREGRETQYF.

This clonotype showed up many times. Germline and junction disagree at one end, which may indicate a read error. The genes are TRBV28 and TRBJ1-5, with no clear D. The CDR3 loop spans 12 amino acids. Looked up from germline, CDR1 is MDHEN and CDR2 is SYDVKM. The CDR3 region has the DNA TGTGCCAGCAGTACCGGTGGGGAGCCCCAGCACTTT. This codes for CASSTGGEPQHF.

The V gene is TRBV30, the J gene TRBJ2-2; 7 bases are shared with TRBD1. V shed 5 bases and J 6 bases; nucleotides not matched to a gene: 18. Germline loops: CDR1 GTSNPN, CDR2 SVGIG (reference sequence). The CDR3 is 17 amino acids. CDR3 amino acids: CAWAGTAILTRSGELFF. The DNA of the CDR3 is TGTGCCTGGGCCGGGACAGCGATACTTACTCGGTCCGGGGAGCTGTTTTTT.

The CDR3 DNA follows: TGCAGCGGCCAGGGGGCGCAGGGCTACACCTTC. This translates into CSGQGAQGYTF. This chain links TRBV29-1 with TRBJ1-2; TRBD1 aligns across 8 bases. V shed 7 bases and J 8 bases; nucleotides not matched to a gene: 6. CDR3 length: 11 amino acids. From germline, CDR1 is SQVTM and CDR2 ANQGSEA.